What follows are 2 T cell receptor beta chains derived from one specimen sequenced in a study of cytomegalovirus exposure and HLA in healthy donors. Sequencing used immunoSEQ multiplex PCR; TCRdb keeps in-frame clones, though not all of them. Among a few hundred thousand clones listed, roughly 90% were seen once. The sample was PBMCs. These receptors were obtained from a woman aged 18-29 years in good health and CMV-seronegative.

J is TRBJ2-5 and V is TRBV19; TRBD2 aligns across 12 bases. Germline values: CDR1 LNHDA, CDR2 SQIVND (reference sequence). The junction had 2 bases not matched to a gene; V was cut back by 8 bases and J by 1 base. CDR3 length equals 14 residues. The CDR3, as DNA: TGTGCCAGTCGGACTAGCGGGGTCCAAGAGACCCAGTACTTC. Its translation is CASRTSGVQETQYF.

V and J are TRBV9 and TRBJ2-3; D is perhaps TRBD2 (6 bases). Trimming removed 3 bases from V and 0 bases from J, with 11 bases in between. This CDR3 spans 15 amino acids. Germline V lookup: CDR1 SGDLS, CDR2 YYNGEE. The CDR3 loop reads CASSALAGSTDTQYF. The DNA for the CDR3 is TGTGCCAGCAGCGCCTTGGCGGGGAGCACAGATACGCAGTATTTT.